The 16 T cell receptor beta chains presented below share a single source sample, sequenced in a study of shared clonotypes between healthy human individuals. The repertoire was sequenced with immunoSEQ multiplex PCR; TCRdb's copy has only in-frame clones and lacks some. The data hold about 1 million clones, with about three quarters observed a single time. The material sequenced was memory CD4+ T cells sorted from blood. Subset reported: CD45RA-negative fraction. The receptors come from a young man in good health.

CDR3 DNA sequence: TGCAGTGCTAGCCAGACAATTGTGTACTTC. It translates to CSASQTIVYF. The gene calls are TRBV20-1 and TRBJ2-7, with D hard to call. V lost 3 bases, J lost 12 bases, and 12 bases lay in between. The CDR3 is made up of 10 amino acids. Germline V gives CDR1 DFQATT, CDR2 SNEGSKA (reference sequence).

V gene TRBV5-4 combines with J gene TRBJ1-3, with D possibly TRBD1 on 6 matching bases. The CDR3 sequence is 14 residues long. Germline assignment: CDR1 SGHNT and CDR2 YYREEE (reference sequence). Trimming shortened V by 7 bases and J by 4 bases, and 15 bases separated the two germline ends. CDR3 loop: CASQQGGNGNTIYF. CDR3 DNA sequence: TGTGCCAGCCAACAGGGAGGGAACGGAAACACCATATATTTT.

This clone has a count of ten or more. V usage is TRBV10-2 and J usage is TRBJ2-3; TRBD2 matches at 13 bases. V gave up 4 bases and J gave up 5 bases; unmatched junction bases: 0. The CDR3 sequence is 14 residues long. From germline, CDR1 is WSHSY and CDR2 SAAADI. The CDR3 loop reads CASSGTSGRDTQYF. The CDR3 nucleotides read TGCGCCAGCAGTGGGACTAGCGGGAGAGATACGCAGTATTTT.

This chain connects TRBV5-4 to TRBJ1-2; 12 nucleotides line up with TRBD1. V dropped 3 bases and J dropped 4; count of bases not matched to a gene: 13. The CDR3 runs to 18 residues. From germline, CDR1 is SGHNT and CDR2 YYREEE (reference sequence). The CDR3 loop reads CASSYPRDRGRSGYGYTF. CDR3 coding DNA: TGTGCCAGCAGCTACCCCAGGGACAGGGGGCGCTCAGGCTATGGCTACACCTTC.

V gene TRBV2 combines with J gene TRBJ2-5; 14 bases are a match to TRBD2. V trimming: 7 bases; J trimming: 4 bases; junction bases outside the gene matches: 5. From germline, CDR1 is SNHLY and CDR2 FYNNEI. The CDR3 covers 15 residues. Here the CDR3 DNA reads TGTGCCAGCACAGGGACTAGCGGGGGTACAGAGACCCAGTACTTC. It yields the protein CASTGTSGGTETQYF. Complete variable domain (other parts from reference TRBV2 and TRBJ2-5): EPEVTQTPSHQVTQMGQEVILRCVPISNHLYFYWYRQILGQKVEFLVSFYNNEISEKSEIFDDQFSVERPDGSNFTLKIRSTKLEDSAMYFCASTGTSGGTETQYFGPGTRLLVL.

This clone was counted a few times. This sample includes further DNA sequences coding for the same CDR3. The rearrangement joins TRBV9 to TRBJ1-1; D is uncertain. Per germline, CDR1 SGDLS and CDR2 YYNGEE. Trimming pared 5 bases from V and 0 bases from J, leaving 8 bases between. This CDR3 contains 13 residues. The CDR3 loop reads CASSQGLNTEAFF. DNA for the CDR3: TGTGCCAGCAGTCAAGGGCTGAACACTGAAGCTTTCTTT.

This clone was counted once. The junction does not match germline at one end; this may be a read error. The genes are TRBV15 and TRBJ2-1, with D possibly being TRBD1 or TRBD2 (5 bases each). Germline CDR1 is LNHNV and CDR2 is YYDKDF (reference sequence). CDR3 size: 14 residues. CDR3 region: CATSREGVRTPSLF. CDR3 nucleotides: TGTGCCACCAGCAGAGAGGGAGTCAGGACACCAAGTCTCTTC. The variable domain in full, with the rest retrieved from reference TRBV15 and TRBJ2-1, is DAMVIQNPRYQVTQFGKPVTLSCSQTLNHNVMYWYQQKSSQAPKLLFHYYDKDFNNEADTPDNFQSRRPNTSFCFLDIRSPGLGDTAMYLCATSREGVRTPSLFGPGTRLTVL.

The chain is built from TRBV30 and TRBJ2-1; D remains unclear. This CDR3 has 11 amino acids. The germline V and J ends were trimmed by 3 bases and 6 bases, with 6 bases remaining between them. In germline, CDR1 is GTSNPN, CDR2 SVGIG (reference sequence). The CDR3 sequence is CAWSQSNEQFF. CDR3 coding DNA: TGTGCCTGGAGCCAGTCCAATGAGCAGTTCTTC.

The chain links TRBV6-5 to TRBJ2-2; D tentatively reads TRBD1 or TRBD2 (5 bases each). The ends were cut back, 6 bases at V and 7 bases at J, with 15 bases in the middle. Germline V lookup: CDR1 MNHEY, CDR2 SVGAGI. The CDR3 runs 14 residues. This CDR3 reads CASRWDGSSGELFF. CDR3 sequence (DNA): TGTGCCAGCAGGTGGGACGGCTCTAGCGGGGAGCTGTTTTTT.

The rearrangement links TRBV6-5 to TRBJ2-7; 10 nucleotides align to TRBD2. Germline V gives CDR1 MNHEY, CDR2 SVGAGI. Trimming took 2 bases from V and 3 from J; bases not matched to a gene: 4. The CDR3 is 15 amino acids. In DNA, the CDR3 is TGTGCCAGCAGTTACAGGCTAGCGGGAGACTACGAGCAGTACTTC. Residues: CASSYRLAGDYEQYF.

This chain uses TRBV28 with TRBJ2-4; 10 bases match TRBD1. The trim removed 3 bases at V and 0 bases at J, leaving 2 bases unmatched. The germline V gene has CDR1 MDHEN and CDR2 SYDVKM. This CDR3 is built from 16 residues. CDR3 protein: CASSLGQGLAKNIQYF. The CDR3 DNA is TGTGCCAGCAGTTTGGGACAGGGGTTAGCCAAAAACATTCAGTACTTC.

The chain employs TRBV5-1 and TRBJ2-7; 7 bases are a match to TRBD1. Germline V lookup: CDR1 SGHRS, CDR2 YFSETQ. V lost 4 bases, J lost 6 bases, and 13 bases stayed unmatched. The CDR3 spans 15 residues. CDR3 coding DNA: TGCGCCAGCAGCCCCGAGGGGGCTCTGGCGGGCGAGCAGTACTTC. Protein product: CASSPEGALAGEQYF.

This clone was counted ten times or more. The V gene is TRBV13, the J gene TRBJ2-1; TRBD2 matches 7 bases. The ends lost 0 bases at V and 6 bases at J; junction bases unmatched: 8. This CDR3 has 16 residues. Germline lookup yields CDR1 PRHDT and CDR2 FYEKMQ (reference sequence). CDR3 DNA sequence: TGTGCCAGCAGCTTAGGCCAAGCGGGGCGTGTCAATGAGCAGTTCTTC. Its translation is CASSLGQAGRVNEQFF.

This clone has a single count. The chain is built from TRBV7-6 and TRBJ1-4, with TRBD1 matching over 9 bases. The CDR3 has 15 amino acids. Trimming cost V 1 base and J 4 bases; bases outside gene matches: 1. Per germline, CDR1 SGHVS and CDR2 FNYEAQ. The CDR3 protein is CASSLGTGDNEKLFF. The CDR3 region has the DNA TGTGCCAGCAGCTTAGGGACAGGGGATAATGAAAAACTGTTTTTT.

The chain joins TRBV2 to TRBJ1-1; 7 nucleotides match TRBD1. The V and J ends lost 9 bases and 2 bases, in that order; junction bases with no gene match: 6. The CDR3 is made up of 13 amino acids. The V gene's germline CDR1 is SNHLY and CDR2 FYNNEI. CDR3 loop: CASTGQINTEAFF. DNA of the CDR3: TGTGCCAGTACGGGACAGATTAACACTGAAGCTTTCTTT.

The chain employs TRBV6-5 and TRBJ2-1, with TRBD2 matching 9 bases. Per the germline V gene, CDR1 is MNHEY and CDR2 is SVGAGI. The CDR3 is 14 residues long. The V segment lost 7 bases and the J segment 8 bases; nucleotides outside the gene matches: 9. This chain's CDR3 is CASKISGSTHEQFF. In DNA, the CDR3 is TGTGCCAGCAAAATTAGCGGGAGCACCCATGAGCAGTTCTTC.